This paragraph reports one T cell receptor beta chain. Its matching antigen is unknown. The source of the sample is a study of shared clonotypes between healthy human individuals. Study results and limitations: A handful of donors showed sharing of about 4.8% of naive CD4 clonotypes.

The length of the CDR3 is 10 residues. The V and J ends lost 0 bases and 7 bases respectively, with 1 base between them. CDR1 is SQVTM, CDR2 ANQGSEA, per germline. Generated by immunoSEQ multiplex PCR, the TCRdb table keeps only in-frame clones and is missing some. The sample holds over 1.5 million clones, nearly 99% seen once. This chain connects TRBV29-1 to TRBJ2-4; D unresolved. Sequencing was carried out using naive CD4+ T cells sorted from blood. Subset of the sample: CD45RA+ positively selected. The receptor was isolated from a man under 40 in good health. The CDR3 sequence is CSVEENIQYF. CDR3 DNA sequence: TGCAGCGTTGAAGAGAACATTCAGTACTTC.